The 7 T cell receptor beta chains below were found in one sample sequenced in a study of shared clonotypes between healthy human individuals. TCRdb's copy holds only in-frame clones and misses some; the assay was immunoSEQ multiplex PCR. The sample shows some 2.3 million clones, approximately 93% of them seen only once. The sample was naive CD4+ T cells from PBMCs. Subset specified: CD45RA+ positively selected. These receptors originate from a man aged 18 to 29 in good health. Some clones in this sample may be carry-over from other donors' samples.

The chain combines TRBV18 with TRBJ2-2; TRBD1 is a possible D gene (5 bases). The CDR3 consists of 15 residues. Trimming left V 3 bases short and J 4 bases short, with 12 bases between. The germline gives CDR1 KGHSH, CDR2 LQKENI. The CDR3: CASSPGLVVTGELFF. The DNA for the CDR3 is TGTGCCAGCTCACCGGGGCTAGTGGTCACCGGGGAGCTGTTTTTT.

This clone has a single count. This sequence joins TRBV10-2 and TRBJ2-1; TRBD2 aligns across 8 bases. Looked up from germline, CDR1 is WSHSY and CDR2 is SAAADI. V shed 0 bases and J 1 base; nucleotides not matched to a gene: 5. This CDR3 contains 17 residues. The CDR3 nucleotides read TGCGCCAGCAGTGAGTCTTCGGCGGGAGGTTCCTACAATGAGCAGTTCTTC. Translated: CASSESSAGGSYNEQFF.

The chain recombines TRBV5-1 with TRBJ2-7; 10 bases fit TRBD2. CDR1 and CDR2 (germline): SGHRS, YFSETQ. This CDR3 contains 15 residues. V gave up 4 bases and J gave up 7 bases; unmatched junction bases: 11. CDR3 bases: TGCGCCAGCAGCCCCCACCCGGGACTAGCGCGTGAGCAGTACTTC. This encodes CASSPHPGLAREQYF.

DNA for the CDR3: TGTGCCAGCGCTCAGGGGACCTATGGCTACACCTTC. It codes for CASAQGTYGYTF. The chain carries TRBV11-2 and TRBJ1-2; possibly TRBD1 for D (6 bases). V was shortened by 8 bases and J by 4 bases, with 11 bases between the two germline ends. The length of the CDR3 is 12 residues. Germline CDR1 is SGHAT and CDR2 is FQNNGV.

This chain joins TRBV7-9 and TRBJ2-5; 7 bases line up with TRBD2. Germline V CDR1 and CDR2: SEHNR, FQNEAQ (reference sequence). The CDR3 runs to 17 residues. The ends lost 7 bases at V and 2 bases at J; junction bases unmatched: 16. CDR3 sequence: CASTPWAGVALQETQYF. The CDR3 nucleotides read TGTGCCAGCACCCCCTGGGCGGGAGTGGCCTTGCAAGAGACCCAGTACTTC.

The chain carries TRBV28 and TRBJ1-5; TRBD1 matches 7 bases. The junction had 10 bases not matched to a gene; V was cut back by 5 bases and J by 0 bases. The CDR3 is made up of 17 amino acids. The germline gives CDR1 MDHEN, CDR2 SYDVKM. CDR3 in amino acids: CASSHLGQLYSNQPQHF. The CDR3 DNA reads as TGTGCCAGCAGTCACTTGGGACAGTTGTATAGCAATCAGCCCCAGCATTTT.

The J gene is TRBJ2-1, the V gene TRBV27; 8 nucleotides align to TRBD2. V was pared by 2 bases and J by 7 bases, with 19 bases of the junction left unmatched. The CDR3 runs 19 residues. Germline CDR1 is MNHEY and CDR2 is SMNVEV (reference sequence). CDR3 sequence: CASSLNGVTWAGGRNEQFF. The CDR3 DNA reads as TGTGCCAGCAGTTTAAATGGAGTGACCTGGGCGGGAGGCAGAAATGAGCAGTTCTTC.